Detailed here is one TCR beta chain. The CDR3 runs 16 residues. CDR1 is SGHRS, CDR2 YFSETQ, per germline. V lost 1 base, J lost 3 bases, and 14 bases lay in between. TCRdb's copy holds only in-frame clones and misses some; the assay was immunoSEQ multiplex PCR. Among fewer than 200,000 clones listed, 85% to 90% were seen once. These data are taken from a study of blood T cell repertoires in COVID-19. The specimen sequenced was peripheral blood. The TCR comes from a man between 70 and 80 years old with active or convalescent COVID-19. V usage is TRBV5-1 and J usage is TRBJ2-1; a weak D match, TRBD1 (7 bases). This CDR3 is CASSLTAGGLYNEQFF. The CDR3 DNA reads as TGCGCCAGCAGCTTGACAGCAGGGGGACTCTACAATGAGCAGTTCTTC. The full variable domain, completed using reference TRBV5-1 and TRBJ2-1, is KAGVTQTPRYLIKTRGQQVTLSCSPISGHRSVSWYQQTPGQGLQFLFEYFSETQRNKGNFPGRFSGRQFSNSRSEMNVSTLELGDSALYLCASSLTAGGLYNEQFFGPGTRLTVL.